A selection of T cell receptor beta chains follows, all from one sample in a study of blood T cell repertoires in COVID-19. Some clones are missing from TCRdb's copy, which holds only in-frame ones; the method was immunoSEQ multiplex PCR. The sample has about 90,000 clones, about 75% seen once; the top ten hold roughly 10%. The sequencing input was peripheral blood. These receptors came from a woman over 75 with acute or convalescent COVID-19. Both conserved end residues are part of each CDR3. A D gene is named only where the DNA matches it firmly. Part of the rows lack a size; the others show once, few, many or a class for expanded clones.

J gene: TRBJ1-2; clone size: .; D gene: .; V gene: TRBV24-1; CDR3 protein: CATSAGSYGYTF; CDR3 DNA: TGTGCCACCAGTGCAGGAAGCTATGGCTACACCTTC
J gene: TRBJ1-2; clone size: .; D gene: .; V gene: TRBV9; CDR3 protein: CASSVSPIPHGYTF; CDR3 DNA: TGTGCCAGCAGCGTATCCCCTATCCCTCATGGCTACACCTTC
J gene: TRBJ2-5; clone size: .; D gene: TRBD2; V gene: TRBV7-2; CDR3 protein: CASSLFLAEGETQYF; CDR3 DNA: TGTGCCAGCAGCTTATTCCTAGCGGAGGGGGAGACCCAGTACTTC
J gene: TRBJ1-1; clone size: .; D gene: .; V gene: TRBV19; CDR3 protein: CASSARTALNTEAFF; CDR3 DNA: TGTGCCAGTAGTGCCCGGACAGCGTTGAACACTGAAGCTTTCTTT
J gene: TRBJ1-1; clone size: once; D gene: .; V gene: TRBV7-3; CDR3 protein: CASSLDPGAMNTEAFF; CDR3 DNA: TGTGCCAGCAGCCTGGATCCAGGGGCCATGAACACTGAAGCTTTCTTT
J gene: TRBJ1-2; clone size: .; D gene: .; V gene: TRBV20-1; CDR3 protein: CSASQGSNGYTF; CDR3 DNA: TGCAGTGCTAGTCAGGGGTCCAATGGCTACACCTTC
J gene: TRBJ2-1; clone size: .; D gene: TRBD1; V gene: TRBV11-3; CDR3 protein: CASSPAGSGGNEQFF; CDR3 DNA: TGTGCCAGCAGCCCAGCCGGGTCAGGGGGAAATGAGCAGTTCTTC
J gene: TRBJ2-7; clone size: once; D gene: TRBD1; V gene: TRBV5-1; CDR3 protein: CASSLFQGAKLYEQYF; CDR3 DNA: TGCGCCAGCAGCTTGTTCCAGGGGGCGAAGCTCTACGAGCAGTACTTC
J gene: TRBJ2-7; clone size: .; D gene: .; V gene: TRBV7-3; CDR3 protein: CASSPSGLSPEQYF; CDR3 DNA: TGTGCCAGCAGCCCATCCGGACTTAGCCCCGAGCAGTACTTC
J gene: TRBJ1-6; clone size: .; D gene: .; V gene: TRBV7-8; CDR3 protein: CASSLVDSTSSYNSPLHF; CDR3 DNA: TGTGCCAGCAGCTTAGTTGACAGCACCAGCTCCTATAATTCACCCCTCCACTTT
J gene: TRBJ1-2; clone size: .; D gene: TRBD1; V gene: TRBV29-1; CDR3 protein: CSASRFSDRVYGYTF; CDR3 DNA: TGCAGCGCGTCGAGGTTCTCGGACAGGGTCTATGGCTACACCTTC
J gene: TRBJ2-1; clone size: .; D gene: TRBD2; V gene: TRBV28; CDR3 protein: CASSRRGTSEGNEQFF; CDR3 DNA: TGTGCCAGCAGTCGTCGCGGGACTAGCGAGGGGAATGAGCAGTTCTTC
J gene: TRBJ1-4; clone size: .; D gene: .; V gene: TRBV27; CDR3 protein: CASSLWAGGMEKLFF; CDR3 DNA: TGTGCCAGCAGTTTATGGGCCGGGGGGATGGAAAAACTGTTTTTT
J gene: TRBJ2-7; clone size: .; D gene: .; V gene: TRBV19; CDR3 protein: CASSNLSGGTGEQYF; CDR3 DNA: TGTGCCAGTAGTAACTTATCGGGGGGCACGGGCGAGCAGTACTTC
J gene: TRBJ2-1; clone size: .; D gene: .; V gene: TRBV27; CDR3 protein: CASKTGSNNEQFF; CDR3 DNA: TGTGCCAGCAAAACCGGGTCCAACAATGAGCAGTTCTTC
J gene: TRBJ2-7; clone size: .; D gene: TRBD2; V gene: TRBV28; CDR3 protein: CASSLGTSIYEQYF; CDR3 DNA: TGTGCCAGCAGTTTGGGGACTAGCATCTACGAGCAGTACTTC